This is a list of T cell receptor beta chains from one sample in a study of T-cell reconstitution after alpha-beta-depleted transplantation in children. Each CDR3 protein gets one entry after TCRdb re-called the PCR reads with MiXCR. The table shows 350,000 to 500,000 distinct CDR3 sequences, with roughly two fifths occurring only once. This material consisted of PBMCs, taken before TCRalphabeta/CD19-depleted stem cell transplant. These receptors were obtained from a girl aged 2 to 9 with aplastic anemia, due to receive a stem cell transplant. The CDR3 runs from the conserved cysteine through the conserved F or W. Fields, in order: J gene, V gene, clone size, D gene, CDR3 length, CDR3 protein, CDR3 DNA. A D gene is named only where the DNA matches it firmly. Only some rows state a clone size, as once, few, many or a class for expanded clones.

J: TRBJ2-4; V: TRBV7-2; size: NA; D: TRBD1; length: 16; CDR3: CASSPKKQGARNIQYF; DNA: TGTGCCAGCAGCCCTAAAAAACAGGGGGCACGGAACATTCAGTACTTC
J: TRBJ1-5; V: TRBV12-3/TRBV12-4; size: many; D: NA; length: 18; CDR3: CASSVVSSTAFANQPQHF; DNA: TGTGCCAGCAGCGTGGTATCCTCGACAGCGTTCGCCAATCAGCCCCAGCATTTT
J: TRBJ2-6; V: TRBV6-1; size: few; D: NA; length: 16; CDR3: CASSELGAPGANVLTF; DNA: TGTGCCAGCAGTGAACTGGGGGCACCTGGGGCCAACGTCCTGACTTTC
J: TRBJ2-3; V: TRBV12-3/TRBV12-4; size: many; D: TRBD2; length: 15; CDR3: CASSLSALAADTQYF; DNA: TGTGCCAGCAGTTTATCGGCACTAGCGGCAGATACGCAGTATTTT
J: TRBJ1-2; V: TRBV20-1; size: NA; D: TRBD1; length: 13; CDR3: CSEDREANYGYTF; DNA: TGCAGTGAAGACAGGGAAGCCAACTATGGCTACACCTTC
J: TRBJ2-1; V: TRBV19; size: few; D: TRBD2; length: 15; CDR3: CASSIVRGDYNEQFF; DNA: TGTGCCAGTAGTATAGTACGGGGGGACTACAATGAGCAGTTCTTC
J: TRBJ2-7; V: TRBV27; size: many; D: NA; length: 14; CDR3: CASSLAGSSYEQYF; DNA: TGTGCCAGCAGTTTAGCGGGATCCTCCTACGAGCAGTACTTC
J: TRBJ2-7; V: TRBV6-5; size: NA; D: NA; length: 14; CDR3: CASSYDQGGYEQYF; DNA: TGTGCCAGCAGTTACGACCAGGGGGGGTACGAGCAGTACTTC
J: TRBJ2-7; V: TRBV7-2; size: many; D: TRBD1; length: 17; CDR3: CASSLLLGQGERYEQYF; DNA: TGTGCCAGCAGCCTACTCCTGGGACAGGGGGAAAGGTACGAGCAGTACTTC
J: TRBJ2-6; V: TRBV7-2; size: NA; D: TRBD1; length: 16; CDR3: CASSKQTGAGANVLTF; DNA: TGTGCCAGCAGCAAGCAGACAGGGGCTGGGGCCAACGTCCTGACTTTC
J: TRBJ1-4; V: TRBV6-5; size: few; D: NA; length: 14; CDR3: CASSYGGRNEKLFF; DNA: TGTGCCAGCAGTTACGGGGGTCGAAATGAAAAACTGTTTTTT
J: TRBJ2-5; V: TRBV7-9; size: few; D: TRBD2; length: 14; CDR3: CASSLANMREWMYF; DNA: TGTGCCAGCAGCTTAGCGAATATGCGGGAGTGGATGTACTTC
J: TRBJ2-2; V: TRBV20-1; size: NA; D: NA; length: 14; CDR3: CSASPGLGTGELFF; DNA: TGCAGTGCTAGTCCGGGACTGGGCACCGGGGAGCTGTTTTTT
J: TRBJ2-7; V: TRBV7-8; size: few; D: NA; length: 14; CDR3: CASSRTGRYYEQYF; DNA: TGTGCCAGCAGCCGAACCGGGAGATACTACGAGCAGTACTTC
J: TRBJ1-5; V: TRBV20-1; size: few; D: TRBD1; length: 13; CDR3: CSARGQGNQPQHF; DNA: TGCAGTGCTAGGGGACAGGGCAATCAGCCCCAGCATTTT
J: TRBJ1-5; V: TRBV7-2; size: few; D: NA; length: 17; CDR3: CASSSQTGFVTNQPQHF; DNA: TGTGCCAGCAGCTCCCAAACAGGGTTTGTTACCAATCAGCCCCAGCATTTT
J: TRBJ2-1; V: TRBV7-9; size: many; D: NA; length: 15; CDR3: CASSLSDSGLNEQFF; DNA: TGTGCCAGCAGCTTAAGTGATTCGGGGCTCAATGAGCAGTTCTTC
J: TRBJ2-7; V: TRBV5-5; size: few; D: TRBD2; length: 17; CDR3: CASSLVRAGREGYEQYF; DNA: TGTGCCAGCAGCTTGGTTCGTGCAGGCCGGGAGGGCTACGAGCAGTACTTC
J: TRBJ2-5; V: TRBV20-1; size: NA; D: NA; length: 15; CDR3: CSALGASRYQETQYF; DNA: TGCAGTGCTCTCGGAGCTAGCAGGTACCAAGAGACCCAGTACTTC
J: TRBJ2-7; V: TRBV7-2; size: NA; D: NA; length: 14; CDR3: CASSLAGARYEQYF; DNA: TGTGCCAGCAGCTTAGCAGGGGCTCGCTACGAGCAGTACTTC
J: TRBJ1-5; V: TRBV20-1; size: many; D: NA; length: 15; CDR3: CSASRGTLGDQPQHF; DNA: TGCAGTGCTAGCCGAGGGACCCTGGGCGATCAGCCCCAGCATTTT
J: TRBJ2-5; V: TRBV29-1; size: many; D: TRBD1; length: 13; CDR3: CSVDRAYQETQYF; DNA: TGCAGCGTGGACAGGGCGTACCAAGAGACCCAGTACTTC
J: TRBJ2-3; V: TRBV7-2; size: few; D: NA; length: 14; CDR3: CASSPTPGTDTQYF; DNA: TGTGCCAGCAGCCCCACCCCAGGGACGGATACGCAGTATTTT
J: TRBJ2-1; V: TRBV20-1; size: NA; D: TRBD2; length: 17; CDR3: CCARVLGTSGGYNEQFF; DNA: TGCTGTGCTAGAGTTTTGGGGACTAGCGGGGGGTATAATGAGCAGTTCTTC
J: TRBJ1-4; V: TRBV12-3/TRBV12-4; size: NA; D: NA; length: 13; CDR3: CASDGGANEKLFF; DNA: TGTGCCAGCGATGGGGGCGCGAACGAAAAACTGTTTTTT
J: TRBJ2-3; V: TRBV4-1; size: few; D: TRBD2; length: 16; CDR3: CASSQGTSGATDTQYF; DNA: TGCGCCAGCAGCCAAGGGACTAGCGGGGCCACAGATACGCAGTATTTT
J: TRBJ1-5; V: TRBV19; size: many; D: NA; length: 13; CDR3: CASRKGRNQPQHF; DNA: TGTGCCAGTAGGAAGGGCAGAAATCAGCCCCAGCATTTT
J: TRBJ2-7; V: TRBV18; size: NA; D: NA; length: 17; CDR3: CASSPPLGGVVTYEQYF; DNA: TGTGCCAGCTCACCACCATTGGGAGGAGTGGTGACCTACGAGCAGTACTTC
J: TRBJ2-1; V: TRBV15; size: NA; D: TRBD2; length: 15; CDR3: CATRQGTSVFNEQFF; DNA: TGTGCCACCAGACAAGGGACTAGTGTATTCAATGAGCAGTTCTTC
J: TRBJ1-3; V: TRBV28; size: few; D: NA; length: 15; CDR3: CASSFLRGSGNTIYF; DNA: TGTGCCAGCAGTTTCCTCAGGGGCTCCGGAAACACCATATATTTT
J: TRBJ2-1; V: TRBV12-3/TRBV12-4; size: many; D: NA; length: 16; CDR3: CASSASGTLTYNEQFF; DNA: TGTGCCAGCAGTGCATCCGGGACTCTGACCTACAATGAGCAGTTCTTC
J: TRBJ2-7; V: TRBV7-2; size: NA; D: TRBD1; length: 14; CDR3: CASSFKGQTYEQYF; DNA: TGTGCCAGCAGCTTTAAGGGACAGACCTACGAGCAGTACTTC
J: TRBJ2-1; V: TRBV12-3/TRBV12-4; size: many; D: TRBD2; length: 17; CDR3: CASSPPSGRASYNEQFF; DNA: TGTGCCAGCAGTCCCCCTAGCGGGAGGGCCTCCTACAATGAGCAGTTCTTC
J: TRBJ2-3; V: TRBV10-3; size: NA; D: NA; length: 15; CDR3: CAISDRLGEVDTQYF; DNA: TGTGCCATCAGTGATCGGCTGGGGGAAGTAGATACGCAGTATTTT
J: TRBJ1-4; V: TRBV20-1; size: NA; D: NA; length: 13; CDR3: CSATGRMEEKLFF; DNA: TGCAGTGCAACCGGCCGAATGGAGGAAAAACTGTTTTTT
J: TRBJ2-1; V: TRBV14; size: NA; D: TRBD2; length: 18; CDR3: CASSQPDWLAGEENEQFF; DNA: TGTGCCAGCAGCCAACCGGATTGGCTAGCGGGAGAGGAGAATGAGCAGTTCTTC
J: TRBJ1-1; V: TRBV25-1; size: NA; D: TRBD1; length: 16; CDR3: CASPTGPTFLNTEAFF; DNA: TGTGCCAGCCCGACAGGGCCCACCTTCTTGAACACTGAAGCTTTCTTT
J: TRBJ1-2; V: TRBV29-1; size: NA; D: TRBD1; length: 12; CDR3: CSVGDRVYGYTF; DNA: TGCAGCGTTGGAGACAGGGTCTATGGCTACACCTTC
J: TRBJ2-2; V: TRBV7-3; size: NA; D: NA; length: 15; CDR3: CASTPPPGGSGELFF; DNA: TGTGCCAGCACCCCACCTCCCGGGGGCTCCGGGGAGCTGTTTTTT
J: TRBJ2-3; V: TRBV11-2; size: NA; D: NA; length: 13; CDR3: CASSSGASDTQYF; DNA: TGTGCCAGCAGCTCGGGCGCCTCAGATACGCAGTATTTT
J: TRBJ2-5; V: TRBV5-1; size: NA; D: TRBD2; length: 14; CDR3: CASSSGGTGETQYF; DNA: TGCGCCAGCAGTAGCGGGGGAACGGGAGAGACCCAGTACTTC
J: TRBJ1-1; V: TRBV20-1; size: NA; D: NA; length: 13; CDR3: CSARIPENTEAFF; DNA: TGCAGTGCTAGGATCCCAGAGAACACTGAAGCTTTCTTT
J: TRBJ2-1; V: TRBV7-6; size: few; D: NA; length: 17; CDR3: CASTLAPGPSGTNEQFF; DNA: TGTGCCAGCACCCTCGCCCCCGGGCCCTCCGGAACGAATGAGCAGTTCTTC
J: TRBJ2-4; V: TRBV5-1; size: NA; D: TRBD1; length: 16; CDR3: CASSPWTGLAKNIQYF; DNA: TGCGCCAGCAGCCCTTGGACAGGCTTAGCCAAAAACATTCAGTACTTC
J: TRBJ2-3; V: TRBV7-8; size: NA; D: NA; length: 16; CDR3: CASSQGYRVLSNTQYF; DNA: TGTGCCAGCAGCCAAGGGTACAGGGTCCTATCCAATACGCAGTATTTT
J: TRBJ2-2; V: TRBV24-1; size: many; D: NA; length: 16; CDR3: CATSDSGHPNTGELFF; DNA: TGTGCCACCAGTGATTCGGGACACCCGAACACCGGGGAGCTGTTTTTT
J: TRBJ2-5; V: TRBV6-5; size: few; D: TRBD1; length: 14; CDR3: CASRKDRSQETQYF; DNA: TGTGCCAGCAGAAAGGACAGGAGCCAAGAGACCCAGTACTTC
J: TRBJ1-3; V: TRBV20-1; size: NA; D: NA; length: 15; CDR3: CSANQQGFSGNTIYF; DNA: TGCAGTGCTAATCAACAGGGTTTCTCTGGAAACACCATATATTTT
J: TRBJ2-5; V: TRBV2; size: NA; D: NA; length: 13; CDR3: CASISPQQETQYF; DNA: TGTGCCAGCATCTCACCCCAGCAGGAGACCCAGTACTTC